Below, 23 T cell receptor beta chains from the same sample are listed, as sequenced in a study of blood T cell repertoires in COVID-19. This table comes from immunoSEQ multiplex PCR, and its TCRdb copy is limited to in-frame clones, with some not included. The data hold around 250,000 clones, with about 84% observed a single time. The sequencing sample was made of PBMCs or T cells enriched from blood (not recorded which). These receptors were collected from a woman aged 45-60 years who had recovered from COVID-19.

The gene calls are TRBV7-2 and TRBJ2-1; 7 positions match TRBD2. The germline CDR1 and CDR2 sequences are SGHTA and FQGNSA. This CDR3 is built from 14 residues. V shed 1 base, J shed 6 bases, and the junction held 3 bases outside the gene matches. CDR3 loop: CASSLGTSINEQFF. The CDR3 coding sequence is TGTGCCAGCAGCTTAGGGACTAGTATCAATGAGCAGTTCTTC.

The V gene is TRBV4-1, the J gene TRBJ2-1; 10 nucleotides align to TRBD1. Germline V gives CDR1 MGHRA, CDR2 YSYEKL. V was pared by 1 base and J by 9 bases, with 6 bases of the junction left unmatched. The CDR3 has 15 residues. CDR3 region: CASSQVGTGVVEQFF. The DNA of the CDR3 is TGCGCCAGCAGCCAAGTCGGGACAGGGGTTGTTGAGCAGTTCTTC.

The gene calls are TRBV28 and TRBJ1-2; 8 bases are a match to TRBD1. The CDR3 has 14 amino acids. CDR1 is MDHEN, CDR2 SYDVKM, per germline. Trimming at V came to 6 bases and at J to 5 bases, leaving 8 bases not matched to a gene. CDR3: CASSFPGGGYGYTF. CDR3 sequence (DNA): TGTGCCAGCAGCTTTCCAGGGGGCGGGTATGGCTACACCTTC.

V usage is TRBV30 and J usage is TRBJ2-3; 7 bases are a match to TRBD1. Losses at the gene ends were 1 base for V and 3 bases for J; bases not matched to a gene: 7. Germline V gives CDR1 GTSNPN, CDR2 SVGIG (reference sequence). The length of the CDR3 is 15 residues. The CDR3 region has the DNA TGTGCCTGGAGTGGCCGGGACAGAAGAACAGATACGCAGTATTTT. Translation: CAWSGRDRRTDTQYF.

The chain combines TRBV13 with TRBJ2-7; the D gene is possibly TRBD2 (6 bases). Germline V gene lookup returns CDR1 PRHDT and CDR2 FYEKMQ (reference sequence). This CDR3 has 13 amino acids. The V and J ends lost 5 bases and 1 base respectively, with 9 bases between them. The CDR3 nucleotides read TGTGCCAGCAGCAAGACTAGGTCCTACGAGCAGTACTTC. It codes for CASSKTRSYEQYF.

The rearrangement uses TRBV5-1 and TRBJ2-2, with TRBD2 as a possible D gene (5 bases). This CDR3 comprises 15 residues. Germline loops: CDR1 SGHRS, CDR2 YFSETQ. V shed 9 bases and J shed 4 bases, with 19 bases lying between them. CDR3 bases: TGCGCCACCAAGGCCCCGGGGATCGGCACCGGGGAGCTGTTTTTT. Translation gives CATKAPGIGTGELFF.

This clone was observed a single time. The rearrangement links TRBV2 to TRBJ1-2; 8 positions agree with TRBD1. CDR3 size: 17 residues. The J segment lost 4 bases and the V segment lost 3 bases, leaving 13 bases of the junction unmatched. Germline V gene sequence: CDR1 SNHLY, CDR2 FYNNEI. The CDR3 region has the DNA TGTGCCAGCAGTGACCAATGGGACAGGATTGAGGCCTATGGCTACACCTTC. This codes for CASSDQWDRIEAYGYTF.

The V gene is TRBV15, the J gene TRBJ2-7, with 10 bases matching TRBD1. The CDR3 has 14 amino acids. CDR1 and CDR2 from the germline V gene are LNHNV and YYDKDF (reference sequence). The J segment lost 7 bases and the V segment lost 9 bases, leaving 12 bases of the junction unmatched. CDR3: CATTETGGRGEQYF. The CDR3 DNA is TGTGCCACTACTGAGACAGGGGGCAGGGGTGAGCAGTACTTC.

The chain has TRBV4-3 and TRBJ2-3; a weak D match, TRBD2 (5 bases). Trimming took 3 bases from V and 2 from J, leaving 9 bases between them. CDR3 size: 14 residues. The germline CDR1 and CDR2 sequences are LGHNA and YSLEER. CDR3 sequence (DNA): TGCGCCAGCAGCCAGGGAGTGGCCACAGATACGCAGTATTTT. Protein product: CASSQGVATDTQYF.

V and J are TRBV3-1 (or the pseudogene TRBV3-2) and TRBJ1-2; D remains unclear. This CDR3 region has 14 residues. The germline V gene has CDR1 LGHDT and CDR2 YNNKEL (reference sequence). V was trimmed by 1 base and J by 10 bases, leaving 16 bases between them. DNA for the CDR3: TGTGCCAGCAGCCAAGGGCGAGGCGGGTTTGACTACACCTTC. Its translation: CASSQGRGGFDYTF.

This clone was seen a single time. This chain connects TRBV2 to TRBJ2-7, with a tentative D call TRBD1 (6 bases). The germline V gene has CDR1 SNHLY and CDR2 FYNNEI. The CDR3 extends over 13 amino acids. The V end was cut by 4 bases, the J end by 6 bases, with 13 bases between. The CDR3 DNA is TGTGCCAGCAGTGTTACAGGGTTGTCCGAGCAGTACTTC. Encoded protein: CASSVTGLSEQYF.

The chain couples TRBV5-6 to TRBJ1-5, with 7 bases lining up with TRBD1. Germline lookup yields CDR1 SGHDT and CDR2 YYEEEE. Germline trimming cut 0 bases from V and 2 bases from J; bases unmatched to any gene: 2. This CDR3 has 15 amino acids. Here the CDR3 reads CASSLAGTGNQPQHF. CDR3 in DNA: TGTGCCAGCAGCTTGGCCGGGACAGGCAATCAGCCCCAGCATTTT.

The chain is built from TRBV27 and TRBJ2-1; 7 bases match TRBD2. V gave up 4 bases and J gave up 8 bases; unmatched junction bases: 14. Germline V gives CDR1 MNHEY, CDR2 SMNVEV (reference sequence). The CDR3 loop spans 16 amino acids. This CDR3 reads CASSSPPTSWGDEQFF. The CDR3 DNA is TGTGCCAGCAGTTCTCCCCCGACTAGCTGGGGGGATGAGCAGTTCTTC.

This clone was seen a few times. J is TRBJ2-2 and V is TRBV27; 15 nucleotides align to TRBD2. Looked up from germline, CDR1 is MNHEY and CDR2 is SMNVEV (reference sequence). J gave up 4 bases and V 6 bases, and 12 bases lay outside the gene matches. CDR3 length equals 19 residues. The CDR3 DNA reads as TGTGCCAGCAGCCAGGGACTAGCGGGAGGAGATTGGGGCACCGGGGAGCTGTTTTTT. Its protein product is CASSQGLAGGDWGTGELFF.

This chain joins TRBV2 and TRBJ2-5; 7 nucleotides align to TRBD1. CDR1 is SNHLY and CDR2 is FYNNEI in the germline V gene. This CDR3 contains 15 residues. V lost 3 bases and J lost 4; bases outside the gene matches: 8. The chain's CDR3 is CASSESGGVLETQYF. Written as DNA, the CDR3 is TGTGCCAGCAGTGAGTCAGGGGGTGTGTTAGAGACCCAGTACTTC.

This clone was counted a single time. This chain connects TRBV28 to TRBJ2-7, with D maybe TRBD2 (7 bases). This CDR3 has 14 amino acids. The V gene lost 3 bases and the J gene lost 7 bases, with 16 bases spanning the gap. Germline CDR1 is MDHEN and CDR2 is SYDVKM. The chain's CDR3 is CASSFIGGAREQYF. CDR3 sequence (DNA): TGTGCCAGCAGTTTTATAGGGGGGGCACGGGAGCAGTACTTC.

This chain's CDR3 is CASSESTGSSRGYTF. The CDR3 bases are TGCGCCAGCAGTGAGTCGACCGGGTCCTCTAGGGGCTACACCTTC. J is TRBJ1-2 and V is TRBV10-1, with unresolved D. Trimming stripped 0 bases from V and 8 bases from J, with 16 bases between. The CDR3 length is 15 residues. CDR1 is WNHNN, CDR2 SYGVQD, per germline (reference sequence).

The genes are TRBV7-2 and TRBJ1-1; TRBD1 matches 9 bases. Trimming cost V 5 bases and J 4 bases; bases outside gene matches: 8. The CDR3 consists of 15 residues. Germline V gene lookup returns CDR1 SGHTA and CDR2 FQGNSA. CDR3 bases: TGTGCCAGCAGCAGACGGACAGGGGAGGGCACTGAAGCTTTCTTT. This encodes CASSRRTGEGTEAFF.

This clone was counted once. J is TRBJ1-5 and V is TRBV6-4, with D perhaps matching TRBD1 (5 bases). Germline V gene lookup returns CDR1 MRHNA and CDR2 SNTAGT. There are 13 residues in the CDR3. V dropped 4 bases and J dropped 4 bases, with 8 bases sitting between them. CDR3 loop: CASSAGLNQPQHF. The CDR3 DNA sequence: TGTGCCAGCAGTGCAGGGCTTAATCAGCCCCAGCATTTT.

This clone was counted a few times. V gene TRBV5-1 combines with J gene TRBJ2-7; no clear D gene. Trimming cost V 4 bases and J 6 bases, with 14 bases left between them. Germline assignment: CDR1 SGHRS and CDR2 YFSETQ. This CDR3 contains 13 residues. The CDR3 DNA sequence: TGCGCCAGCAGCCCCCCGGAGAGTGGCGAGCAGTACTTC. Translating it yields CASSPPESGEQYF.

The V gene is TRBV14, the J gene TRBJ1-2, with D possibly matching TRBD1 (5 bases). Trimming took off 3 bases at V and 4 bases at J, with 12 bases between the two ends. Looked up from germline, CDR1 is SGHDN and CDR2 is FVKESK. The CDR3 runs 14 residues. The CDR3, as DNA: TGTGCCAGCAGCCAGCAGGGATGGACCTATGGCTACACCTTC. It codes for CASSQQGWTYGYTF.

Only one count was recorded for this clone. This chain uses TRBV6-5 with TRBJ1-4, with D unclear. CDR3 size: 16 residues. V lost 4 bases, J lost 7 bases, and 19 bases lay in between. Germline-derived CDR1 and CDR2 are MNHEY and SVGAGI. The CDR3 coding sequence is TGTGCCAGCAGTTTACGGAGTGGGAGGGTGGGTGAAAAACTGTTTTTT. Translating gives CASSLRSGRVGEKLFF.

A single count supports this clone. The chain carries TRBV28 and TRBJ1-1; possible D gene TRBD1, 5 bases. This CDR3 has 16 amino acids. Trimming stripped 0 bases from V and 1 base from J, with 12 bases between. Germline V CDR1 and CDR2: MDHEN, SYDVKM. DNA for the CDR3: TGTGCCAGCAGTTTATGGTCCGACAGCCCGAACACTGAAGCTTTCTTT. It is translated as CASSLWSDSPNTEAFF.